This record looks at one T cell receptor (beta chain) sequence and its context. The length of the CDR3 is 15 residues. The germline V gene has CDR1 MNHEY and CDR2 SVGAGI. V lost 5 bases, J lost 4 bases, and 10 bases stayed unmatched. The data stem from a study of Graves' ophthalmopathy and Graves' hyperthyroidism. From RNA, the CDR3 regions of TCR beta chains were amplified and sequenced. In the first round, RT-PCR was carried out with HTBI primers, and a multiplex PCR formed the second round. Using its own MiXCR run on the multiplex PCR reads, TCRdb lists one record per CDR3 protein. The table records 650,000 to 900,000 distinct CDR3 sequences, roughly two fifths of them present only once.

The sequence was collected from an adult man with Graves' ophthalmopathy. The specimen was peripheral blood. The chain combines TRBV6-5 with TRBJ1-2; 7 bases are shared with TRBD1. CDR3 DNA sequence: TGTGCCAGCAGTCCTTCCCGGGACAGCCCCTATGGCTACACCTTC. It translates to CASSPSRDSPYGYTF.